The T cell receptor (beta chain) under discussion was sequenced for a study of cytomegalovirus exposure and HLA in healthy donors. Points from the study as a whole: The authors later found HLA-associated TCR beta chains more clonally expanded than equally common others. According to the study, around 160 TCR beta chains were cytomegalovirus-associated. Earlier results showed most TCR beta V segments being productive about 87% or about 30% of the time. Later analysis showed most CMV-associated TCR beta chains appearing HLA-restricted.

To note about this clone: The antigen is unknown.

Per germline, CDR1 SEHNR and CDR2 FQNEAQ (reference sequence). V was clipped by 4 bases and J by 2 bases; unmatched bases: 5. This CDR3 contains 15 residues. The PCR contained 60 Vbeta and 13 Jbeta primers. Some clones are missing from TCRdb's copy, which holds only in-frame ones; the method was immunoSEQ multiplex PCR. The sample data list about 140,000 clones. The chain links TRBV7-9 to TRBJ2-7; 10 bases align to TRBD1. What was sequenced was PBMCs. The TCR originated in a young woman in good health and CMV-seronegative. The CDR3 reads CASSSAGTGAYEQYF. CDR3 DNA: TGTGCCAGCAGCTCCGCCGGGACAGGGGCCTACGAGCAGTACTTC.